This record looks at one T cell receptor beta chain sequence and its context. Its antigen is not known. These data originate in a study of PD-L1 blockade in urothelial cancer. On the study more broadly: Enrolled patients had been treated previously with 0 to 3 chemotherapy regimens. Study-level points and caveats: Pretreatment TCR clonality in blood, when below the median, was predictive of better survival.

CDR1 is SGHTA, CDR2 FQGNSA, per germline. The CDR3 totals 15 residues. The J segment lost 1 base and the V segment lost 7 bases, leaving 7 bases of the junction unmatched. Samples spanned pretreatment and treatment, with 1 to 8 time points per patient. The data were produced by immunoSEQ multiplex PCR, yet TCRdb's version contains in-frame clones alone and is incomplete. The repertoire holds roughly 90,000 clones, approximately 90% seen once, with roughly 9.4% in the top ten. The sequence was obtained from a man in his fifties or sixties with urothelial cancer. The source material was PBMCs, sampled around atezolizumab (anti-PD-L1) treatment. The chain joins TRBV7-2 to TRBJ2-3; TRBD2 matches 8 bases. In nucleotides, the CDR3 is TGTGCCAGCACCCCCGGGGGGGGAGGCACAGATACGCAGTATTTT. Protein sequence: CASTPGGGGTDTQYF.